A selection of T cell receptor beta chains follows, all from one sample in a study of blood T cells in healthy people across ages. TCRdb re-called the 5' RACE reads with MiXCR, one entry per CDR3 protein. The table has 850,000 to 1,100,000 distinct CDR3 sequences, roughly two fifths seen once. Material for sequencing was blood. The receptor source for this set is a man aged 18 to 29 in good health. Both conserved end residues are part of each CDR3. A D gene is named only where the DNA matches it firmly. Clone size is shown for a subset of rows, as once, few, many or a class of expanded clone.

DNA,CDR3,J,size,D,V
TGCAGCGCTGGGACTAGCGGGGGGGCTGAAGATGAGCAGTTCTTC,CSAGTSGGAEDEQFF,TRBJ2-1,.,TRBD2,TRBV29-1
TGTGCCAGCAGCTTGACCGGGACTAGCGTGAGGAATGAGCAGTTCTTC,CASSLTGTSVRNEQFF,TRBJ2-1,few,TRBD2,TRBV7-9
TGTGCCAGCAGCCACCCCGGGGAGAGGAACTCCTACGAGCAGTACTTC,CASSHPGERNSYEQYF,TRBJ2-7,.,.,TRBV3-1
TGTGCCGGAACGACAGGGGAGTCTTCACCCCTCCACTTT,CAGTTGESSPLHF,TRBJ1-6,.,TRBD1,TRBV2
TGTGCCAGCACATGGGGACAAGAGACCCAGTACTTC,CASTWGQETQYF,TRBJ2-5,once,.,TRBV6-1
TGTGCCAGCAGTTACTCGGACAACTTAAGAGGAGGGTACAATGAGCAGTACTTC,CASSYSDNLRGGYNEQYF,TRBJ2-7,.,.,TRBV6-5
TGTGCCAGCAGTCTCCGACTAGAAAGAGGCCCCTACAATGAGCAGTTCTTC,CASSLRLERGPYNEQFF,TRBJ2-1,few,.,TRBV12-3/TRBV12-4
TGTGCCAGCAGTTTCCGAAACCCCTCCTACAATGAGCAGTTCTTC,CASSFRNPSYNEQFF,TRBJ2-1,.,.,TRBV27
TGCAGTGCTGGGACGAATCAGCCCCAGCATTTT,CSAGTNQPQHF,TRBJ1-5,.,.,TRBV20-1
TGCGCCAGCAGCCAAGAGACCCCCCTCACAGATACGCAGTATTTT,CASSQETPLTDTQYF,TRBJ2-3,.,.,TRBV4-1
TGTGCCATCAGTGAGACGAAGATGCCCCAGCATTTT,CAISETKMPQHF,TRBJ1-5,many,.,TRBV10-3
TGTGCCAGCACCCGGGGACAGGGAATGTTTGGCTACACCTTC,CASTRGQGMFGYTF,TRBJ1-2,once,TRBD1,TRBV7-6
TGCAGTGCTTCGGGACAGGCGTCCCCCGGGGAGCAGTACTTC,CSASGQASPGEQYF,TRBJ2-4,.,TRBD1,TRBV20-1
TGTGCCAGCAGCGCGACCGGGACACCCCATGAGCAGTTCTTC,CASSATGTPHEQFF,TRBJ2-1,few,.,TRBV11-1
TGTGCCAGCAGCGTAGATAGCGGAGGCACAGATACGCAGTATTTT,CASSVDSGGTDTQYF,TRBJ2-3,.,.,TRBV9
TGTGCCAGCAGCCCGCCGGGACAGATTACTTATGGCTACACCTTC,CASSPPGQITYGYTF,TRBJ1-2,few,TRBD1,TRBV5-6
TGTGCCAGCAGCCCATGGGCGGGGGCGAACACTGAAGCTTTCTTT,CASSPWAGANTEAFF,TRBJ1-1,few,.,TRBV3-1
TGTGCCAGCAGTGGGACAGGGGGCTTCGAGCAGTACTTC,CASSGTGGFEQYF,TRBJ2-7,.,TRBD1,TRBV6-2/TRBV6-3
TGTGCCAGCAGGTCCCTAGCGGTTCCGTACAATGAGCAGTTCTTC,CASRSLAVPYNEQFF,TRBJ2-1,.,TRBD2,TRBV6-2/TRBV6-3
TGTGCCAGCAGCTTACAGGGATATGGCAATCAGCCCCAGCATTTT,CASSLQGYGNQPQHF,TRBJ1-5,.,.,TRBV13
TGTGCCAGCACCCCTATGGGGACAATCGACACCGGGGAGCTGTTTTTT,CASTPMGTIDTGELFF,TRBJ2-2,once,.,TRBV12-3/TRBV12-4
TGTGCCAGCAACACGCCAACAACTTATGGCTACACCTTC,CASNTPTTYGYTF,TRBJ1-2,many,.,TRBV12-3/TRBV12-4